This T cell receptor beta chain was captured by sequencing in a study of blood T cells in healthy people across ages. This clonotype was observed a handful of times. Together with a sample-barcoded 5' primer, a J-beta primer mix was included in a second PCR lasting about 7 to 11 cycles. Using its own MiXCR run on the 5' RACE reads, TCRdb lists one record per CDR3 protein. The data show some 900,000 distinct CDR3 sequences, with 25% to 30% seen just once and 17% held by the top ten. The sample consisted of blood. The clonotype comes from a woman aged 80 or older in good health.

CDR3 coding DNA: TGTGCCAGCTCCTCAAAGGTGGCGGACGAGCAGTACTTC. This codes for CASSSKVADEQYF. The rearrangement links TRBV18 to TRBJ2-5; the D is unclear. The end of the DNA aligns better with TRBJ2-7, so the J call may be wrong. Germline loops: CDR1 KGHSH, CDR2 LQKENI. This CDR3 spans 13 amino acids.